This T cell receptor (beta chain) was sequenced for a study of response to subunit inactivated influenza vaccine listed by TCRdb under 2018. A note on the overall study: The study used deep quantitative T cell receptor repertoire profiling to track responses to a trivalent subunit inactivated influenza vaccine. Study-wide conclusions, independent of this receptor: According to the authors, only a limited number of new T cells may be recruited by each seasonal influenza vaccination.

Of note for this clonotype: The antigen it recognizes is unknown. No base quality values were provided; no much bigger clone lies one nucleotide off.

The junction carries 13 bases between V and J, which are trimmed by 1 base and 0 bases respectively. The CDR3 numbers 17 residues from cysteine through phenylalanine. CDR3 DNA is the only sequence kept; it has 51 bases, read in frame from the first base. According to the germline V gene (reference sequence), CDR1 reads MNHEY and CDR2 reads SMNVEV. Library generation was performed with RT-PCR. The sequencer was an Illumina HiSeq 2500. Through fastp at Q25 and MiXCR, TCRdb rebuilt clones from the public reads, retaining in-frame beta chains. For every CDR3 protein sequence, its rows merge into one entry that carries the most common genes and DNA. In all, the sample holds 150,000 to 200,000 distinct CDR3 sequences, and about 12% of those were seen once. The ten largest clonotypes hold less than 30% of the sample. This sample was also put to use in a study of T cells expressing NK-cell markers. The second study reports: The TCR beta cDNA libraries were made using 5'RACE template switching, a step that added both a universal primer site and unique molecular identifiers. In sorted CD3+CD56+NKG2C+, CD3+CD56+NKG2C- and CD3+CD56-NKG2C+ T-cell subsets from about eight donors, TCR beta-chain repertoires were profiled. Of the eight sequenced donors, seven were found to be HCMV-seropositive and one was found to be HCMV-seronegative. To restrict sorting to alphabetaTCR-expressing T cells, an anti-gammadeltaTCR antibody was added in several experiments. For 6 or 7 donors, the dominant CD3+CD56+NKG2C+ clonotypes were among the top 10 CD8+ clonotypes and accounted for roughly 1.0-7.5% of CD8+ T cells. Those dominant clonotypes were again the most abundant among CD3+CD56-NKG2C+ cells in several donors, at about 28.3-65%. Whether the expanded NKG2C-expressing T cell clones were specific for HCMV antigens was left unclear. All eight donors whose samples were sequenced were randomly selected healthy volunteers, three of them men and five women. To determine HCMV serostatus, a commercial ELISA kit was used to detect HCMV-specific IgG in serum. Peripheral blood mononuclear cells were isolated from blood by Ficoll density gradient centrifugation. Using Miltenyi isolation kits, CD4+ and CD8+ T cells were isolated from PBMC through magnetic immunoseparation. cDNA synthesis was primed from the TCR beta constant segment and was followed by two successive PCR amplification steps. Illumina HiSeq 2000/2500, MiSeq or NextSeq was used to sequence libraries as 2 x 150 bp reads. MIGEC was used to demultiplex reads and group the reads by UMI, and MiTCR was used to assemble and quantify clonotypes. To exclude erroneous sequences, any TCR cDNA sequence not supported by at least two reads was discarded. The tcR package was used for downstream repertoire analysis, and clonotypes were matched across fractions by CDR3 nucleotide sequence plus V segment. VDJmatch was used to annotate antigen specificity against VDJdb, with one amino acid substitution in CDR3 allowed.

Source: CD8+ T cells sorted from PBMCs, taken approximately 12 days after vaccination. The source of this sequence is a man aged 45-65 years who received an inactivated influenza vaccine. Donor details come from another sample of the same person, matched by shared clones. The chain is made from TRBV27 and TRBJ2-1; possibly the D gene is TRBD2, per 7 matching bases. CDR3 region: CASSLWGGAPSYNEQFF. The DNA is TGTGCCAGCAGTTTATGGGGGGGCGCCCCCTCCTACAATGAGCAGTTCTTC.